This T cell receptor (beta chain) stems from a study of blood T cell repertoires in COVID-19. The germline CDR1 and CDR2 sequences are SNHLY and FYNNEI. J was trimmed by 6 bases and V by 6 bases; bases with no gene match: 10. The CDR3 has 14 amino acids. Sequencing was performed with immunoSEQ multiplex PCR; in TCRdb, only in-frame clones are kept and a portion is missing. The repertoire has 80,000 to 95,000 clones, roughly 76% of them found once; the top ten carry 4.5% to 5.5%. Sequencing used peripheral blood. The V call is TRBV2, the J call TRBJ1-1; TRBD1 agrees at 7 bases. The sequence derives from a man older than 75 with COVID-19, enrolled during active disease. CDR3: CASRGDRAVAEAFF. The CDR3, as DNA: TGTGCCAGCAGAGGGGACAGAGCAGTCGCTGAAGCTTTCTTT.